These 10 T cell receptor beta chains were all obtained from the same sample, sequenced in a study of T cells in Graves' hyperthyroidism and ophthalmopathy. TCR beta CDR3 regions were amplified from RNA. The HTBI primer set served for first-round RT-PCR of the TCR CDR3. TCRdb re-called the multiplex PCR reads with MiXCR, one entry per CDR3 protein. The sample includes some 360,000 distinct CDR3 sequences, approximately 13% of them seen just once. Sequencing was done on a sample of blood. All receptors come from a woman aged 55-75 years with Graves' hyperthyroidism.

This clonotype has ten or more counts. This sequence joins TRBV3-1 and TRBJ2-5, with D possibly TRBD2 on 6 matching bases. With 4 bases removed from V and 7 bases from J, the gap between germline ends came to 13 bases. The germline V gene has CDR1 LGHDT and CDR2 YNNKEL (reference sequence). The CDR3 totals 13 residues. The CDR3 DNA follows: TGTGCCAGCAGCCGGAGGGTTGGGGTGACCCAGTACTTC. This translates into CASSRRVGVTQYF.

The table lists this clonotype with many counts. J is TRBJ2-3 and V is TRBV2; TRBD2 matches 12 bases. V shed 6 bases and J 5 bases; nucleotides not matched to a gene: 24. The CDR3 consists of 21 residues. Per the germline V gene, CDR1 is SNHLY and CDR2 is FYNNEI. CDR3 DNA sequence: TGTGCCAGCAGATACTACCTCCCCCAACCTGCTAGCGGGAGGGGCCAAGATACGCAGTATTTT. This translates into CASRYYLPQPASGRGQDTQYF.

Many counts were recorded for this clonotype. The chain joins TRBV24-1 to TRBJ1-1, with no clear D. The V end was cut by 7 bases, the J end by 0 bases, with 5 bases between. The CDR3 totals 12 residues. Germline lookup yields CDR1 KGHDR and CDR2 SFDVKD. The CDR3 DNA follows: TGTGCCACCAGGGGCATGAACACTGAAGCTTTCTTT. Protein product: CATRGMNTEAFF.

Many counts were recorded for this clonotype. The chain uses TRBV12-3 or TRBV12-4 and TRBJ1-2, with unresolved D. The CDR3 contains 14 residues. Trimming took 3 bases from V and 5 from J, leaving 13 bases between them. CDR3 DNA: TGTGCCAGCAGTTTTCAGTCCTTCCCATATGGCTACACCTTC. Translated: CASSFQSFPYGYTF.

This clonotype was counted between two and nine times. The chain employs TRBV2 and TRBJ2-2; D ambiguous. Germline V CDR1 and CDR2: SNHLY, FYNNEI. The CDR3 spans 14 residues. The V gene lost 3 bases and the J gene lost 5 bases, with 10 bases spanning the gap. In DNA form, the CDR3 reads TGTGCCAGCAGTGACAGACCCAAGACCGGGGAGCTGTTTTTT. Amino acid sequence: CASSDRPKTGELFF.

This clonotype came up a few times. The chain carries TRBV10-3 and TRBJ2-2, with 11 bases aligning to TRBD2. There are 15 residues in the CDR3. V dropped 10 bases and J dropped 7; count of bases not matched to a gene: 11. Germline V gene lookup returns CDR1 ENHRY and CDR2 SYGVKD. In nucleotides, the CDR3 is TGTGCCACCCACTCGACTAGCGGGGCGGACGGGGAGCTGTTTTTT. It encodes CATHSTSGADGELFF.

The sample holds many counts of this clonotype. This chain joins TRBV7-8 and TRBJ2-1; the match to TRBD2 covers 7 bases. Germline assignment: CDR1 SGHVS and CDR2 FQNEAQ. Germline trimming cut 0 bases from V and 6 bases from J; bases unmatched to any gene: 11. The CDR3 covers 17 residues. The CDR3 region has the DNA TGTGCCAGCAGCTTAGCGGGAACTAGCGTAATGGCCAATGAGCAGTTCTTC. This translates into CASSLAGTSVMANEQFF.

This clonotype appeared a few times. The rearrangement joins TRBV24-1 to TRBJ1-1; maybe TRBD1 (5 bases). The CDR3 is made up of 13 amino acids. Trimming removed 5 bases from V and 6 bases from J, with 12 bases in between. CDR1 and CDR2 (germline): KGHDR, SFDVKD. CDR3 residues: CATSARESPEAFF. The DNA of the CDR3 is TGTGCCACCAGTGCCAGGGAGAGCCCTGAAGCTTTCTTT.

This clonotype was observed many times. This rearrangement joins TRBV20-1 to TRBJ1-1; TRBD1 aligns across 9 bases. The germline CDR1 and CDR2 sequences are DFQATT and SNEGSKA (reference sequence). With 6 bases clipped from V and 5 bases from J, the junction kept 16 bases outside the gene matches. This CDR3 is built from 16 residues. The CDR3 spells CSATNRGQGIGTEAFF. CDR3 nucleotide sequence: TGCAGTGCAACCAACAGGGGGCAGGGGATTGGAACTGAAGCTTTCTTT.

The table lists this clonotype with many counts. The rearrangement uses TRBV29-1 and TRBJ2-7; D gene unclear. The V gene lost 6 bases and the J gene lost 2 bases, with 11 bases spanning the gap. The CDR3 length is 12 residues. From germline, CDR1 is SQVTM and CDR2 ANQGSEA. This chain's CDR3 is CSVMARPYEQYF. DNA of the CDR3: TGCAGCGTCATGGCGCGACCCTACGAGCAGTACTTC.